The sample holds many counts of the clone carrying this T cell receptor beta chain. The antigen remains unidentified. These data originate in a study of spatial heterogeneity in lung cancer. Time point here: sample taken at primary tumor resection. The approximately 70 donors had untreated early-stage non-small cell lung cancer. The sequenced material consisted of unsorted whole RNA from tumor, nontumor lung or frozen PBMC. CDR3 length equals 14 residues. Germline CDR1 SNHLY, CDR2 FYNNEI. With 5 bases removed from V and 1 base from J, the gap between germline ends came to 11 bases. TCRdb re-analysed the 5' RACE reads in MiXCR, keeping a single row per CDR3 protein. Among roughly 11,000 distinct CDR3 sequences listed, 9% to 13% were seen once. Study-wide findings and caveats: The study estimated about 7% alpha and roughly 14% beta chain coverage of tumor T cells. Of the expanded TCRs, ubiquitous and regional counts tracked the counts of ubiquitous and regional nonsynonymous mutations, respectively. Tumor mutation count correlated with how many alpha and beta TCRs expanded intratumorally.

The origin of this receptor is a female donor with early-stage non-small cell lung cancer. J is TRBJ1-1 and V is TRBV2; D is possibly TRBD1 (5 bases). Sample: lung tumor tissue, taken at surgery. DNA of the CDR3: TGTGCCAGCAGTACCCAGACAGAGAACACTGAAGCTTTCTTT. It encodes CASSTQTENTEAFF.